The 8 T cell receptor beta chains listed next were all sequenced from one sample in a study of T-cell memory formation after mild COVID-19. TCRdb processed the 5' RACE reads anew with MiXCR; each CDR3 protein has one entry. The sample has some 410,000 distinct CDR3 sequences, under 25% seen once; the top ten hold around 12%. Sample: PBMCs or a T cell subset sorted from them (not recorded which). The receptors stem from an adult woman who had mild COVID-19 (a few samples of this study predate the infection). Cell type and time point are not known.

This clonotype showed up just a few times. The chain recombines TRBV6-6 with TRBJ1-2; 7 nucleotides align to TRBD1. Germline V gene lookup returns CDR1 MNHNY and CDR2 SVGAGI (reference sequence). The CDR3 loop spans 17 amino acids. V trimming: 4 bases; J trimming: 2 bases; junction bases outside the gene matches: 13. The CDR3 protein is CASSSPQRGQLNYGYTF. DNA of the CDR3: TGTGCCAGCAGTTCCCCCCAGAGGGGGCAGCTCAACTATGGCTACACCTTC.

J is TRBJ2-3 and V is TRBV6-5; D perhaps matches TRBD1 (6 bases). The V gene lost 0 bases and the J gene lost 5 bases, with 9 bases spanning the gap. The CDR3 is 14 amino acids. Germline V CDR1 and CDR2: MNHEY, SVGAGI. The CDR3: CASSYSTGGDTQYF. CDR3 DNA: TGTGCCAGCAGTTACTCGACAGGAGGAGATACGCAGTATTTT.

In its sample, this clonotype was seen a few times. The J gene is TRBJ1-1, the V gene TRBV4-2, with TRBD1 matching over 7 bases. Unmatched junction bases numbered 15, after V lost 0 bases and J lost 5 bases. This CDR3 contains 18 residues. CDR1 and CDR2 from the germline V gene are LGHNA and YNFKEQ. CDR3 amino acids: CASSQDDGYAGGGTEAFF. For the CDR3, the DNA is TGTGCCAGCAGCCAAGACGACGGGTATGCAGGGGGAGGAACTGAAGCTTTCTTT.

A few counts support this clonotype. The chain carries TRBV29-1 and TRBJ2-5; TRBD1 matches at 8 bases. The CDR3 extends over 14 amino acids. V lost 3 bases to trimming and J lost 5 bases; unmatched junction nucleotides: 8. Germline CDR1 SQVTM, CDR2 ANQGSEA. The CDR3 DNA reads TGCAGCGTTGACTCCAGGGGGCAGAGGGAGACCCAGTACTTC. Its translation is CSVDSRGQRETQYF.

This clonotype was seen a few times. V usage is TRBV3-1 and J usage is TRBJ2-3; D is ambiguous. From germline, CDR1 is LGHDT and CDR2 YNNKEL (reference sequence). The V end was cut by 0 bases, the J end by 5 bases, with 6 bases between. The CDR3 length is 13 residues. The CDR3 is CASSQEVGDTQYF. CDR3 nucleotides: TGTGCCAGCAGCCAAGAGGTGGGAGATACGCAGTATTTT.

This clonotype has just a few counts. This chain joins TRBV3-1 and TRBJ2-2; no clear D. Germline V lookup: CDR1 LGHDT, CDR2 YNNKEL (reference sequence). The CDR3 runs to 14 residues. The V end lost 2 bases, the J end lost 2 bases, and 6 bases lay between the germline ends. The CDR3 loop reads CASSQQSNTGELFF. CDR3 nucleotide sequence: TGTGCCAGCAGCCAACAGTCTAACACCGGGGAGCTGTTTTTT.

The chain carries TRBV29-1 and TRBJ1-1, with a weak D call TRBD1 (5 bases). The germline gives CDR1 SQVTM, CDR2 ANQGSEA. This CDR3 is built from 13 residues. Trimming shortened V by 7 bases and J by 10 bases, and 22 bases separated the two germline ends. The CDR3 reads CSGWLATYGGAFF. CDR3 bases: TGCAGCGGCTGGTTAGCTACCTACGGGGGAGCTTTCTTT. Looking up the rest from reference TRBV29-1 and TRBJ1-1 gives the full variable domain: SAVISQKPSRDICQRGTSLTIQCQVDSQVTMMFWYRQQPGQSLTLIATANQGSEATYESGFVIDKFPISRPNLTFSTLTVSNMSPEDSSIYLCSGWLATYGGAFFGQGTRLTVV.

The chain couples TRBV9 to TRBJ2-2; D is undetermined. The CDR3 consists of 13 residues. Trimming pared 4 bases from V and 5 bases from J, leaving 9 bases between. CDR1 is SGDLS, CDR2 YYNGEE, per germline. The CDR3 DNA reads as TGTGCCAGCAGCCCGTCATTAACCGGGGAGCTGTTTTTT. Its translation is CASSPSLTGELFF.